The 30 T cell receptor beta chains below all came from one sample that was sequenced in a study of blood T cell repertoires in COVID-19. TCRdb's copy holds only in-frame clones and misses some; the assay was immunoSEQ multiplex PCR. The table has around 200,000 clones, roughly 88% seen once. Sequencing used PBMCs or T cells enriched from blood (not recorded which). The receptors come from a middle-aged man with acute COVID-19.

This chain uses TRBV6-5 with TRBJ2-7; 8 bases agree with TRBD1. The CDR3 has 14 amino acids. In germline, CDR1 is MNHEY, CDR2 SVGAGI. V dropped 5 bases and J dropped 4; count of bases not matched to a gene: 7. CDR3 in DNA: TGTGCCAGCAGTACCCGGACAGGGTCGTACGAGCAGTACTTC. Its translation is CASSTRTGSYEQYF.

This chain uses TRBV19 with TRBJ2-1, with TRBD2 matching 12 bases. The germline V gene has CDR1 LNHDA and CDR2 SQIVND (reference sequence). CDR3 size: 16 residues. V shed 5 bases and J 4 bases; nucleotides not matched to a gene: 6. The CDR3 is CASSGLAGTQYNEQFF. In DNA, the CDR3 is TGTGCCAGTAGTGGACTAGCGGGAACCCAATACAATGAGCAGTTCTTC. Complete variable domain (other parts from reference TRBV19 and TRBJ2-1): DGGITQSPKYLFRKEGQNVTLSCEQNLNHDAMYWYRQDPGQGLRLIYYSQIVNDFQKGDIAEGYSVSREKKESFPLTVTSAQKNPTAFYLCASSGLAGTQYNEQFFGPGTRLTVL.

The chain carries TRBV6-5 and TRBJ1-5; tentative D call: TRBD1 (5 bases). This CDR3 has 14 residues. The V gene's germline CDR1 is MNHEY and CDR2 SVGAGI. Trimming stripped 1 base from V and 5 bases from J, with 9 bases between. In nucleotides, the CDR3 is TGTGCCAGCAGTTACTTGGGGGAGGATCAGCCCCAGCATTTT. Amino acid sequence: CASSYLGEDQPQHF.

The rearrangement uses TRBV24-1 and TRBJ1-1; no reliable D call. CDR3 length: 14 residues. V was trimmed by 8 bases and J by 1 base, leaving 13 bases between them. The germline CDR1 and CDR2 sequences are KGHDR and SFDVKD. CDR3 in amino acids: CATKGMGGNTEAFF. The CDR3, as DNA: TGTGCCACCAAAGGGATGGGAGGGAACACTGAAGCTTTCTTT.

CDR3 protein: CASSKDPGEAKYF. CDR3 in DNA: TGTGCCAGCAGCAAAGATCCCGGGGAGGCCAAGTACTTC. The V and J genes are TRBV7-9 and TRBJ2-7; possibly TRBD2 for D (6 bases). Looked up from germline, CDR1 is SEHNR and CDR2 is FQNEAQ (reference sequence). V lost 5 bases and J 11 bases, leaving 19 bases between the germline ends. The CDR3 runs 13 residues. Drawing the rest from reference TRBV7-9 and TRBJ2-7, the complete variable domain is DTGVSQNPRHKITKRGQNVTFRCDPISEHNRLYWYRQTLGQGPEFLTYFQNEAQLEKSRLLSDRFSAERPKGSFSTLEIQRTEQGDSAMYLCASSKDPGEAKYFGPGTRLTVT.

This rearrangement joins TRBV30 to TRBJ1-2, with D hard to call. The CDR3 extends over 12 amino acids. V lost 7 bases to trimming and J lost 7 bases, with 16 bases between them. Looked up from germline, CDR1 is GTSNPN and CDR2 is SVGIG (reference sequence). The CDR3 DNA reads as TGTGCCTCTAGCCCCGGGCGATCTGGCTACACCTTC. Protein product: CASSPGRSGYTF.

The chain carries TRBV6-2 or TRBV6-3 and TRBJ2-7; TRBD2 agrees at 8 bases. V shed 2 bases and J 0 bases; nucleotides not matched to a gene: 3. The V gene's germline CDR1 is MNHEY and CDR2 SVGEGT. The CDR3 spans 15 residues. CDR3 residues: CASSYSGSLSYEQYF. Written as DNA, the CDR3 is TGTGCCAGCAGTTACAGCGGGAGTCTCTCCTACGAGCAGTACTTC.

The chain uses TRBV28 and TRBJ1-2; 8 nucleotides agree with TRBD1. CDR1 and CDR2 from the germline V gene are MDHEN and SYDVKM. J was trimmed by 6 bases and V by 4 bases; bases with no gene match: 7. The CDR3 has 14 amino acids. CDR3 protein: CASSSPGQADGYTF. Written as DNA, the CDR3 is TGTGCCAGCAGTTCACCGGGACAGGCCGATGGCTACACCTTC.

This clone was picked up one time. This chain connects TRBV29-1 to TRBJ1-5, with D tentatively TRBD1 (5 bases). Trimming took 5 bases from V and 2 from J, leaving 10 bases between them. The CDR3 totals 13 residues. Germline-derived CDR1 and CDR2 are SQVTM and ANQGSEA. The CDR3: CSVLGEGNQPQHF. CDR3 coding DNA: TGCAGCGTTCTAGGGGAAGGCAATCAGCCCCAGCATTTT.

The gene calls are TRBV30 and TRBJ1-4, with a possible D match to TRBD1 (6 bases). From germline, CDR1 is GTSNPN and CDR2 SVGIG (reference sequence). Trimming removed 3 bases at V and 5 bases at J, with 10 bases between. This CDR3 is 13 amino acids long. The CDR3 sequence: CAWRGGGNEKLFF. Here the CDR3 DNA reads TGTGCCTGGAGAGGGGGGGGGAATGAAAAACTGTTTTTT.

V usage is TRBV19 and J usage is TRBJ2-3, with D unclear. The CDR3 extends over 14 amino acids. From germline, CDR1 is LNHDA and CDR2 SQIVND (reference sequence). V gave up 7 bases and J gave up 1 base, with 12 bases separating them. The CDR3 DNA sequence: TGTGCCAGTAAGGAACGGCAGGGCACAGATACGCAGTATTTT. Its translation is CASKERQGTDTQYF. Complete variable domain (other parts from reference TRBV19 and TRBJ2-3): DGGITQSPKYLFRKEGQNVTLSCEQNLNHDAMYWYRQDPGQGLRLIYYSQIVNDFQKGDIAEGYSVSREKKESFPLTVTSAQKNPTAFYLCASKERQGTDTQYFGPGTRLTVL.

This chain uses TRBV27 with TRBJ2-5; 9 bases align to TRBD2. Looked up from germline, CDR1 is MNHEY and CDR2 is SMNVEV (reference sequence). Trimming cost V 5 bases and J 9 bases; bases outside gene matches: 16. CDR3 length: 16 residues. The CDR3 region is CASSKLAGTQALAQYF. DNA for the CDR3: TGTGCCAGCAGTAAACTAGCGGGTACCCAGGCTTTGGCCCAGTACTTC.

This chain connects TRBV6-5 to TRBJ2-7, with 7 nucleotides matching TRBD1. This CDR3 spans 13 amino acids. CDR1 and CDR2 (germline): MNHEY, SVGAGI. V trimming: 8 bases; J trimming: 5 bases; junction bases outside the gene matches: 9. The CDR3: CASGRQGAHEQYF. Here the CDR3 DNA reads TGTGCCAGCGGCAGACAGGGCGCCCACGAGCAGTACTTC.

This clone is a singleton in its sample. The chain has TRBV27 and TRBJ2-1; no clear D. Germline V gene sequence: CDR1 MNHEY, CDR2 SMNVEV (reference sequence). Trimming left V 2 bases short and J 9 bases short, with 14 bases between. The CDR3 loop spans 14 amino acids. CDR3 sequence (DNA): TGTGCCAGCAGTTTAACCCGCCCCCCGGGTGAGCAGTTCTTC. Translation gives CASSLTRPPGEQFF.

This clone appeared once. J is TRBJ2-7 and V is TRBV21-1; TRBD1, as called in the table, went unchecked against the DNA. TRBV21-1 is a known pseudogene. This CDR3 comprises 11 residues. The CDR3 bases are TGTTCCGGGACAGGGGAACACGAGCAGTACTTC. Translation gives CSGTGEHEQYF.

The chain combines TRBV7-8 with TRBJ2-3; D gene uncertain. The CDR3 totals 15 residues. The germline gives CDR1 SGHVS, CDR2 FQNEAQ. The V gene lost 5 bases and the J gene lost 7 bases, with 19 bases spanning the gap. The CDR3 loop is CASSQPDFVRYTQYF. DNA for the CDR3: TGTGCCAGCAGCCAACCGGATTTTGTCAGGTATACGCAGTATTTT.

This sequence joins TRBV28 and TRBJ1-1, with D hard to call. V dropped 5 bases and J dropped 0 bases, with 16 bases sitting between them. The CDR3 runs 16 residues. CDR1 and CDR2 from the germline V gene are MDHEN and SYDVKM. The CDR3 DNA reads TGTGCCAGCAGTCCTCGGGGAGGGCCTTTGAACACTGAAGCTTTCTTT. Protein: CASSPRGGPLNTEAFF.

The chain carries TRBV18 and TRBJ1-2; D remains ambiguous. The CDR3 runs to 14 residues. From germline, CDR1 is KGHSH and CDR2 LQKENI. Trimming cost V 6 bases and J 7 bases, with 18 bases left between them. CDR3 protein: CASSRSDKAGGYTF. DNA of the CDR3: TGTGCCAGCTCCCGGTCCGACAAGGCGGGTGGCTACACCTTC.

The V and J genes are TRBV9 and TRBJ1-3; no definite D call. The CDR3 has 14 residues. Trimming pared 3 bases from V and 4 bases from J, leaving 11 bases between. Germline loops: CDR1 SGDLS, CDR2 YYNGEE. CDR3 amino acids: CASSAETAGNTIYF. CDR3 bases: TGTGCCAGCAGCGCCGAGACTGCCGGAAACACCATATATTTT.

This rearrangement joins TRBV30 to TRBJ1-5, with D possibly matching TRBD1 (5 bases). CDR1 and CDR2 (germline): GTSNPN, SVGIG (reference sequence). The V and J ends lost 0 bases and 7 bases respectively, with 13 bases between them. The CDR3 spans 14 residues. In DNA form, the CDR3 reads TGTGCCTGGAGTGTTTTATCTCGGGGGCAGCCCCAGCATTTT. Protein sequence: CAWSVLSRGQPQHF.

The genes are TRBV6-2 or TRBV6-3 and TRBJ1-6, with TRBD1 identical over 9 bases. Germline values: CDR1 MNHEY, CDR2 SVGEGT. Trimming removed 4 bases from V and 7 bases from J; junction bases left unmatched: 11. The CDR3 totals 17 residues. DNA for the CDR3: TGTGCCAGCAGTTCCCTTACTACCGGGACAGGGAATTCACCCCTCCACTTT. This codes for CASSSLTTGTGNSPLHF.

This clone appeared once. V and J are TRBV19 and TRBJ2-1; 8 positions match TRBD1. Trimming took 2 bases from V and 8 from J; bases not matched to a gene: 11. CDR1 LNHDA and CDR2 SQIVND come from the germline V gene (reference sequence). The CDR3 consists of 16 residues. The CDR3 region has the DNA TGTGCCAGTAGTATATTTGGGGCAGGGGGCTTGGATGAGCAGTTCTTC. Translated, it gives CASSIFGAGGLDEQFF.

The chain links TRBV16 to TRBJ1-1, with TRBD1 matching over 7 bases. J gave up 5 bases and V 2 bases, and 5 bases lay outside the gene matches. Germline loops: CDR1 KGHSY, CDR2 FQNENV. The CDR3 sequence is 14 residues long. The CDR3: CASSQRQGSTEAFF. CDR3 coding DNA: TGTGCCAGCAGCCAAAGACAGGGTTCGACTGAAGCTTTCTTT. The whole variable domain, filled in from reference TRBV16 and TRBJ1-1, reads GEEVAQTPKHLVRGEGQKAKLYCAPIKGHSYVFWYQQVLKNEFKFLISFQNENVFDETGMPKERFSAKCLPNSPCSLEIQATKLEDSAVYFCASSQRQGSTEAFFGQGTRLTVV.

This chain connects TRBV24-1 to TRBJ2-3, with D perhaps matching TRBD2 (6 bases). CDR1 is KGHDR and CDR2 is SFDVKD in the germline V gene. CDR3 size: 16 residues. V was clipped by 0 bases and J by 5 bases, with 14 bases between them. DNA for the CDR3: TGTGCCACCAGTGATTTGCTATCCGGGAGCGGAGATACGCAGTATTTT. Protein sequence: CATSDLLSGSGDTQYF.

This chain connects TRBV19 to TRBJ2-2, with 11 nucleotides matching TRBD1. The CDR3 length is 16 residues. Germline V lookup: CDR1 LNHDA, CDR2 SQIVND (reference sequence). V lost 6 bases, J lost 3 bases, and 6 bases stayed unmatched. The CDR3 DNA is TGTGCCAGTAGGACCGGGACAGGGGGAGACACCGGGGAGCTGTTTTTT. Protein sequence: CASRTGTGGDTGELFF.

The chain carries TRBV6-1 and TRBJ2-7; 7 nucleotides align to TRBD1. Germline V lookup: CDR1 MNHNS, CDR2 SASEGT. The CDR3 has 18 amino acids. The V gene end was trimmed by 1 base and the J gene end by 1 base; junction bases not matched to a gene: 13. CDR3 DNA sequence: TGTGCCAGCAGTGAAGGGGGTGGAAGGGACAGCTTTTCCTACGAGCAGTACTTC. As protein: CASSEGGGRDSFSYEQYF.

This chain links TRBV9 with TRBJ2-1; 7 bases fit TRBD2. Germline assignment: CDR1 SGDLS and CDR2 YYNGEE. After removal of 1 base from V and 10 bases from J, the junction contained 11 bases not matched to a gene. CDR3 length: 15 amino acids. In DNA form, the CDR3 reads TGTGCCAGCAGCGTATGGGGTAGCGGGTTGAACGAGCAGTTCTTC. It specifies CASSVWGSGLNEQFF. Full variable domain (rest looked up from reference TRBV9 and TRBJ2-1): DSGVTQTPKHLITATGQRVTLRCSPRSGDLSVYWYQQSLDQGLQFLIQYYNGEERAKGNILERFSAQQFPDLHSELNLSSLELGDSALYFCASSVWGSGLNEQFFGPGTRLTVL.

This chain connects TRBV23-1 to TRBJ1-5; TRBD1 aligns across 7 bases. TRBV23-1 counts as an open reading frame of uncertain function. The CDR3 is 14 residues long. V trimming: 4 bases; J trimming: 5 bases; junction bases outside the gene matches: 5. CDR3 sequence reads: CASSLEQGYQPQHF. DNA of the CDR3: TGCGCCAGCAGTCTCGAACAGGGGTATCAGCCCCAGCATTTT.

CDR3 region: CASAGQGNTEAFF. CDR3 DNA: TGTGCCAGCGCGGGACAGGGGAACACTGAAGCTTTCTTT. V and J are TRBV6-5 and TRBJ1-1; 9 nucleotides line up with TRBD1. This CDR3 spans 13 amino acids. CDR1 is MNHEY and CDR2 is SVGAGI in the germline V gene. Losses at the gene ends were 8 bases for V and 1 base for J; bases not matched to a gene: 2.

The rearrangement joins TRBV29-1 to TRBJ2-7; D is perhaps TRBD2 (5 bases). The CDR3 is 12 residues long. Germline V gene sequence: CDR1 SQVTM, CDR2 ANQGSEA. The ends were cut back, 4 bases at V and 6 bases at J, with 13 bases in the middle. The CDR3 nucleotides read TGCAGCGTTGGCCGCTCGGGGTCCGAGCAGTACTTC. This codes for CSVGRSGSEQYF.